This TCR beta chain was retrieved from a study of spatial heterogeneity in lung cancer. Study information: Detected sequences consistently included more beta-chain ones than alpha-chain ones.

Every TCR cDNA molecule bore a unique molecular identifier. MiXCR was run by TCRdb on the 5' RACE reads, yielding one entry per CDR3 protein. Of under 15,000 distinct CDR3 sequences in the sample, approximately 5.6% are singletons; the top ten hold around 10%. This clonotype was recorded many times. Antigen unknown. Because this beta chain is a stray read in a library intended to capture alpha chains, its abundance should not be given much weight. Time point defined: sample taken at primary tumor resection. Study outcomes and limitations: Counts of expanded intratumoral alpha and beta TCRs tracked tumor mutation counts.

The sequence was obtained from a female donor with early-stage non-small cell lung cancer. The source was lung tumor tissue, collected at surgery.

The CDR3 loop reads CASSLAGAHGYTF. CDR3 DNA: TGTGCCAGCAGCTTAGCAGGGGCACATGGCTACACCTTC. The genes are TRBV7-9 and TRBJ1-2; D perhaps matches TRBD1 (5 bases). The CDR3 extends over 13 amino acids. Germline CDR1 is SEHNR and CDR2 is FQNEAQ (reference sequence). With 0 bases removed from V and 6 bases from J, the gap between germline ends came to 8 bases.